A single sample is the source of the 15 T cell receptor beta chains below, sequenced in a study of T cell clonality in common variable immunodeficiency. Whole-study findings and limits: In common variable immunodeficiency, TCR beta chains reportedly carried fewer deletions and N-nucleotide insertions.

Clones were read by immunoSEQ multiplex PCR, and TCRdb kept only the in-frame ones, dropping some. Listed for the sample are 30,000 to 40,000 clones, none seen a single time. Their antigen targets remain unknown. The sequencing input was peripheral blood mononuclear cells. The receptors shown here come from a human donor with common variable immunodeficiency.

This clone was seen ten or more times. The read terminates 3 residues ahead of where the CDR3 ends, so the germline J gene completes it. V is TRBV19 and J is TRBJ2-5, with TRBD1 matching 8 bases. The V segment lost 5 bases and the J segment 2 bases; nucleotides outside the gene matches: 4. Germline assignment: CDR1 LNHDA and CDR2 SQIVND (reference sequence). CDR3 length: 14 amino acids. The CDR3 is CASSPGQVQETQYF. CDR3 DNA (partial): TGTGCCAGTAGTCCGGGACAGGTACAAGAGACC.

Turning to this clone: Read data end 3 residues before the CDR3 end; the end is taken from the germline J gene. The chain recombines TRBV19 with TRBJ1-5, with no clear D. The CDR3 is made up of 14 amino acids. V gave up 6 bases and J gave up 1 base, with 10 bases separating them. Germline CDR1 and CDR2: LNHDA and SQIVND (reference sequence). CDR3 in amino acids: CASRIRVSNQPQHF. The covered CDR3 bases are TGTGCCAGTAGGATTCGGGTGAGCAATCAGCCC.

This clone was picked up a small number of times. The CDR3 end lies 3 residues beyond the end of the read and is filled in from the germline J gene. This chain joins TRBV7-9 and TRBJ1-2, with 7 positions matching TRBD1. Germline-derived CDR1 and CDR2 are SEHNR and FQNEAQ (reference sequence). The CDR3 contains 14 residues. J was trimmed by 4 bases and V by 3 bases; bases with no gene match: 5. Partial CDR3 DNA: TGTGCCAGCAGCTTCGACAGGGACACCTATGGC. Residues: CASSFDRDTYG. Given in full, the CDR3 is CASSFDRDTYGYTF.

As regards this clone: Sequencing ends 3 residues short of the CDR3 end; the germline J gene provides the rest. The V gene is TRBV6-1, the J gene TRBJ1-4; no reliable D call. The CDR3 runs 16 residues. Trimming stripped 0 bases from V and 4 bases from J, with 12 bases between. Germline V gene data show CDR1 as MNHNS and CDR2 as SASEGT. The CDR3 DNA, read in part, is TGTGCCAGCAGTGAAGCGTTTCAGGAACTTAATGAAAAA. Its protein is CASSEAFQELNEK. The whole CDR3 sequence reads CASSEAFQELNEKLFF.

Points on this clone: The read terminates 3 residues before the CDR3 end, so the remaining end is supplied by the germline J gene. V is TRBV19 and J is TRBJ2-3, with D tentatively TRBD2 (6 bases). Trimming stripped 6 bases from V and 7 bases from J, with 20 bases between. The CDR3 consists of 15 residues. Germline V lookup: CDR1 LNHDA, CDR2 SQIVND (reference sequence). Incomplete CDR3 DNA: TGTGCCAGTAGCCTTCCCGGGACTCGTCAATATACG. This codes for CASSLPGTRQYT. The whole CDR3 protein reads CASSLPGTRQYTQYF.

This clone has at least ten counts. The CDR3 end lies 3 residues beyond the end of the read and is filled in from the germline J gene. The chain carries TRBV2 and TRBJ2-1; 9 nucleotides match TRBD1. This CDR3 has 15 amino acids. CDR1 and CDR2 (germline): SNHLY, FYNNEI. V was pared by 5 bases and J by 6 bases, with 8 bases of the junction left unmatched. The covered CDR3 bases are TGTGCCAGCAGTCCTAAGACAGGGGGTGGCAATGAG. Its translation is CASSPKTGGGNE. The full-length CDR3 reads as CASSPKTGGGNEQFF.

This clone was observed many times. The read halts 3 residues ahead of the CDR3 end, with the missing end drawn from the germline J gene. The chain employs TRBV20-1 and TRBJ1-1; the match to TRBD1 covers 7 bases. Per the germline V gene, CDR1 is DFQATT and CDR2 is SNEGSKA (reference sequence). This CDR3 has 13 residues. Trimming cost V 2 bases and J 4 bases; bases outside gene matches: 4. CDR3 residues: CSARLHRGTEAFF. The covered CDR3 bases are TGCAGTGCTAGACTCCACAGGGGCACTGAA.

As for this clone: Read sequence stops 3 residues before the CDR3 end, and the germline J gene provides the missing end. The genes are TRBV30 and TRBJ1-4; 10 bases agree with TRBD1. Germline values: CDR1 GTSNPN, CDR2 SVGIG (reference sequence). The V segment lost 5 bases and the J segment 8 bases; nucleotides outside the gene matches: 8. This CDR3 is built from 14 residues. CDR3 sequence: CAWLRGTGDEKLFF. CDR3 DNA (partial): TGTGCCTGGCTTCGCGGGACAGGGGACGAAAAA.

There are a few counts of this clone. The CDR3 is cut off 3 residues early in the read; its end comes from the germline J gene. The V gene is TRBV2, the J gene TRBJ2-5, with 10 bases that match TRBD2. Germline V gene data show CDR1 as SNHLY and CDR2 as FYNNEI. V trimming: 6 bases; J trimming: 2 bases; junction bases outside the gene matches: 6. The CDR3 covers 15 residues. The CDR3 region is CASSSGAGGQETQYF. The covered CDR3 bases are TGTGCCAGCAGCTCTGGAGCGGGGGGGCAAGAGACC.

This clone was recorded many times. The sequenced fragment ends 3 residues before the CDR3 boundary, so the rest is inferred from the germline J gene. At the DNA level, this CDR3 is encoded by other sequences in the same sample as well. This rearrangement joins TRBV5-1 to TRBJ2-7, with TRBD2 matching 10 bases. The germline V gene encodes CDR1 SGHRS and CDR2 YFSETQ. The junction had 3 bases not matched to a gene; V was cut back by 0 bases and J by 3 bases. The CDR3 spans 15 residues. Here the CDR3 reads CASSLVASGGYEQYF. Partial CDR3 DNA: TGCGCCAGCAGCTTGGTTGCTAGCGGGGGCTACGAG.

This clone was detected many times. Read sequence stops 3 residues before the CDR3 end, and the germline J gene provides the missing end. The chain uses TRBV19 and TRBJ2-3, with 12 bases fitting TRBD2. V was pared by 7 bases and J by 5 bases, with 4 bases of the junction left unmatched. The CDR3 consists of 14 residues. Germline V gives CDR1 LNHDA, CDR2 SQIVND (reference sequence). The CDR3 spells CASKASGGGDTQYF. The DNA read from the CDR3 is TGTGCCAGTAAGGCTAGCGGGGGGGGAGATACG.

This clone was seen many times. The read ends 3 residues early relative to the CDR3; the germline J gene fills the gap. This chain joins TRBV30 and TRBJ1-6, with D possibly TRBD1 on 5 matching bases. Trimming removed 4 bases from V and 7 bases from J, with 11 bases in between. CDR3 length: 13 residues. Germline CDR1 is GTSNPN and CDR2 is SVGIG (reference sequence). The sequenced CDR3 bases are TGTGCCTGGACAGGGCGGTTGAATTCACCC. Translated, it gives CAWTGRLNSP. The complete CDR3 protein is CAWTGRLNSPLHF.

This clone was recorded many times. The CDR3 DNA, read in part, is TGCAGTGCTAGAGATCGGGACAGGAATACCTACGAG. Translating it yields CSARDRDRNTYE. The whole CDR3 is CSARDRDRNTYEQYF. V usage is TRBV20-1 and J usage is TRBJ2-7; 8 bases align to TRBD1. The CDR3 goes on 3 residues after the read ends, and that part is filled in from the germline J gene. The CDR3 sequence is 15 residues long. Looked up from germline, CDR1 is DFQATT and CDR2 is SNEGSKA (reference sequence). V lost 0 bases and J lost 2; bases outside the gene matches: 6.

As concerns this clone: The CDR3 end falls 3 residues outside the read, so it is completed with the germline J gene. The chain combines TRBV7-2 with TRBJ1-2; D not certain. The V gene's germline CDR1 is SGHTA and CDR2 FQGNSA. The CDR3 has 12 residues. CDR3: CASSARASGYTF. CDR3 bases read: TGTGCCAGCAGCGCCCGAGCGAGCGGC.

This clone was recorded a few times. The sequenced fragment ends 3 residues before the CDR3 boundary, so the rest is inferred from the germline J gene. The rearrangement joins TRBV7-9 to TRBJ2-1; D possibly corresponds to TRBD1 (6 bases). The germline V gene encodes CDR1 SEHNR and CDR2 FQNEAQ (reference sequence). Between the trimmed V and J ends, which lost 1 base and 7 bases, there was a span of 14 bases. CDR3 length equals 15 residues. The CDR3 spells CASSLDGTWINEQFF. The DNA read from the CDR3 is TGTGCCAGCAGCTTAGATGGGACATGGATTAATGAG.